The T cell receptor (beta chain) described here comes from a study of blood T cell repertoires in COVID-19. Germline CDR1 LNHDA, CDR2 SQIVND (reference sequence). There are 14 residues in the CDR3. V lost 1 base and J lost 7; bases outside the gene matches: 4. Generated by immunoSEQ multiplex PCR, the TCRdb table keeps only in-frame clones and is missing some. Of some 530,000 clones listed, 70% to 90% are singletons. Sequenced material: PBMCs or T cells enriched from blood (not recorded which). The sequence was collected from an older woman who had recovered from COVID-19. The chain is built from TRBV19 and TRBJ2-1, with 7 bases identical to TRBD2. For the CDR3, the DNA is TGTGCCAGTAGTATAGGGGAGGGGCCTAATGAGCAGTTCTTC. Translation: CASSIGEGPNEQFF.